Listed here are 25 T cell receptor beta chains from one sample, sequenced in a study of T cell repertoires in cytomegalovirus infection (dated by TCRdb to the late 2010s). Explained via the paper, the treatment or condition label denotes: in vitro stimulation with specific CMV peptide epitopes to enrich CMV-specific T cells. Their cognate antigens are unknown. TCRdb records Illumina HiSeq 1500 as the sequencer. TCRdb reanalyzed the raw reads on its own, using fastp at Q25 for trimming and MiXCR for clone calling, and kept in-frame beta chains. Merged by CDR3 protein, the rows form single entries marked with the most common genes and DNA. In this sample the table shows fewer than 350,000 distinct CDR3 sequences, almost 30% of which occur a single time. The top ten constitute 20% of the sample. The sample in question was cultured PBMCs, obtained from culture after CMV antigen stimulation. These receptors were collected from a human donor in good health (CMV status not recorded). Some clones in this sample may be carry-over from other donors' samples.

This clonotype has a handful of counts. The chain employs TRBV7-8 and TRBJ1-5, with D maybe TRBD1 (5 bases). This CDR3 region has 15 residues. The V end was cut by 5 bases, the J end by 0 bases, with 11 bases between. Per the germline V gene, CDR1 is SGHVS and CDR2 is FQNEAQ. The CDR3 here is CASSLDTYSNQPQHF. As DNA, the CDR3 is TGTGCCAGCAGCCTGGACACTTATAGCAATCAGCCCCAGCATTTT.

The chain links TRBV7-2 to TRBJ1-5; D may be TRBD1 (5 bases). V lost 1 base and J lost 5, with 12 bases in between. CDR1 is SGHTA, CDR2 FQGNSA, per germline. This CDR3 is built from 15 residues. CDR3 amino acids: CASSLEPGTHQPQHF. DNA for the CDR3: TGTGCCAGCAGCTTAGAACCCGGGACCCATCAGCCCCAGCATTTT.

V is TRBV19 and J is TRBJ1-2; 10 bases line up with TRBD1. The CDR3 is made up of 14 amino acids. The trim removed 8 bases at V and 4 bases at J, leaving 7 bases unmatched. CDR1 and CDR2 from the germline V gene are LNHDA and SQIVND (reference sequence). CDR3 loop: CASGRDRGLYGYTF. The CDR3, as DNA: TGTGCCAGTGGACGGGACAGGGGCCTCTATGGCTACACCTTC.

The chain carries TRBV6-5 and TRBJ1-5; 9 bases agree with TRBD1. Trimming cost V 5 bases and J 0 bases; bases outside gene matches: 2. In germline, CDR1 is MNHEY, CDR2 SVGAGI. The CDR3 extends over 15 amino acids. CDR3 amino acids: CASSATGGSNQPQHF. Here the CDR3 DNA reads TGTGCCAGCAGTGCGACAGGGGGTAGCAATCAGCCCCAGCATTTT.

This clonotype was recorded a few times. The chain carries TRBV6-1 and TRBJ1-6; D not certain. Germline V gene data show CDR1 as MNHNS and CDR2 as SASEGT. The CDR3 covers 13 residues. Trimming took off 5 bases at V and 4 bases at J, with 6 bases between the two ends. The CDR3: CASSPTYNSPLHF. CDR3 DNA sequence: TGTGCCAGCAGTCCTACGTATAATTCACCCCTCCACTTT.

V usage is TRBV6-9 and J usage is TRBJ2-7; 7 positions agree with TRBD1. This CDR3 is built from 17 residues. V lost 0 bases and J lost 3; bases outside the gene matches: 11. Germline-derived CDR1 and CDR2 are MNHGY and SVAAGI. This CDR3 is CASSYSYGTALYYEQYF. The CDR3 DNA reads TGTGCCAGCAGTTATTCCTACGGGACAGCCCTATACTACGAGCAGTACTTC.

This clonotype was counted between two and nine times. The V and J genes are TRBV5-4 and TRBJ1-2; D not resolved. Germline V lookup: CDR1 SGHNT, CDR2 YYREEE (reference sequence). V was clipped by 4 bases and J by 3 bases, with 13 bases between them. This CDR3 contains 14 residues. The CDR3 spells CASSPGSGDYGYTF. CDR3 in DNA: TGTGCCAGCAGCCCAGGATCGGGCGACTATGGCTACACCTTC.

J is TRBJ2-5 and V is TRBV6-1, with 10 bases lining up with TRBD2. The CDR3 sequence is 16 residues long. V shed 2 bases and J 5 bases; nucleotides not matched to a gene: 8. CDR1 is MNHNS and CDR2 is SASEGT in the germline V gene. The CDR3 here is CASSEQPSGGQETQYF. The CDR3 DNA follows: TGTGCCAGCAGTGAACAGCCTAGCGGGGGTCAGGAGACCCAGTACTTC.

This clonotype has just a few counts. The gene calls are TRBV7-6 and TRBJ1-2; D is undetermined. This CDR3 has 14 residues. Germline V gives CDR1 SGHVS, CDR2 FNYEAQ. With 0 bases removed from V and 3 bases from J, the gap between germline ends came to 8 bases. CDR3: CASSLADRDYGYTF. CDR3 DNA: TGTGCCAGCAGCTTAGCGGATCGGGACTATGGCTACACCTTC.

The CDR3: CASSIEGRLLYNEQFF. The CDR3 bases are TGTGCCAGTAGTATAGAGGGCAGGTTGTTATACAATGAGCAGTTCTTC. The chain recombines TRBV19 with TRBJ2-1; D not certain. Trimming pared 0 bases from V and 4 bases from J, leaving 13 bases between. The CDR3 contains 16 residues. Germline V lookup: CDR1 LNHDA, CDR2 SQIVND (reference sequence). Drawing the rest from reference TRBV19 and TRBJ2-1, the complete variable domain is DGGITQSPKYLFRKEGQNVTLSCEQNLNHDAMYWYRQDPGQGLRLIYYSQIVNDFQKGDIAEGYSVSREKKESFPLTVTSAQKNPTAFYLCASSIEGRLLYNEQFFGPGTRLTVL.

The J gene is TRBJ2-7, the V gene TRBV4-2, with 12 bases matching TRBD2. CDR1 is LGHNA and CDR2 is YNFKEQ in the germline V gene. V gave up 1 base and J gave up 2 bases; unmatched junction bases: 0. The CDR3 loop spans 15 amino acids. The CDR3 is CASSQASGRAYEQYF. The DNA of the CDR3 is TGTGCCAGCAGCCAAGCTAGCGGGAGGGCCTACGAGCAGTACTTC.

At least ten counts were recorded for this clonotype. The rearrangement joins TRBV19 to TRBJ1-3, with a possible D match to TRBD1 (6 bases). Germline V gives CDR1 LNHDA, CDR2 SQIVND (reference sequence). With 7 bases removed from V and 4 bases from J, the gap between germline ends came to 23 bases. This CDR3 has 17 amino acids. CDR3 nucleotides: TGTGCCAGTAACCCACCGGAAGGGGGACCGAGAGGAAACACCATATATTTT. This encodes CASNPPEGGPRGNTIYF.

This rearrangement joins TRBV12-3 or TRBV12-4 to TRBJ1-5; 7 bases are shared with TRBD1. There are 15 residues in the CDR3. Trimming cost V 6 bases and J 2 bases; bases outside gene matches: 7. The CDR3 loop is CASSSGGIGNQPQHF. CDR3 nucleotides: TGTGCCAGCAGCTCAGGGGGAATCGGCAATCAGCCCCAGCATTTT.

This clonotype was seen repeatedly, ten times or more. The chain links TRBV19 to TRBJ2-7; D is unclear. V gave up 7 bases and J gave up 0 bases, with 4 bases separating them. CDR1 is LNHDA, CDR2 SQIVND, per germline (reference sequence). The CDR3 totals 11 residues. The CDR3 loop is CASTDSYEQYF. CDR3 sequence (DNA): TGTGCCAGTACAGACTCCTACGAGCAGTACTTC.

V is TRBV18 and J is TRBJ2-3; no clear D. The CDR3 sequence is 15 residues long. The germline gives CDR1 KGHSH, CDR2 LQKENI. Deletions cut 0 bases from V and 4 bases from J, with 11 bases between. CDR3 residues: CASSPPKEFADTQYF. CDR3 DNA sequence: TGTGCCAGCTCACCACCGAAGGAGTTTGCAGATACGCAGTATTTT.

This clonotype was counted a few times. V usage is TRBV3-1 and J usage is TRBJ2-7; no firm D call. V shed 0 bases and J shed 1 base, with 7 bases lying between them. Looked up from germline, CDR1 is LGHDT and CDR2 is YNNKEL (reference sequence). This CDR3 spans 14 amino acids. CDR3 loop: CASSQESRSYEQYF. The CDR3 DNA is TGTGCCAGCAGCCAAGAGTCCAGGTCCTACGAGCAGTACTTC.

The chain recombines TRBV7-9 with TRBJ2-7; 7 bases map to TRBD2. This CDR3 is 16 amino acids long. Trimming at V came to 1 base and at J to 0 bases, leaving 6 bases not matched to a gene. The germline gives CDR1 SEHNR, CDR2 FQNEAQ (reference sequence). CDR3 coding DNA: TGTGCCAGCAGCTTAGAAAGCGGGATGAGCTCCTACGAGCAGTACTTC. It translates to CASSLESGMSSYEQYF.

The rearrangement uses TRBV6-1 and TRBJ2-7; 12 nucleotides align to TRBD2. With 5 bases clipped from V and 6 bases from J, the junction kept 11 bases outside the gene matches. Germline assignment: CDR1 MNHNS and CDR2 SASEGT. The CDR3 runs 16 residues. In nucleotides, the CDR3 is TGTGCCAGCAGTAGACTAGCGGGGGTACCCAGGGGCGAGCAGTACTTC. This translates into CASSRLAGVPRGEQYF.

The V call is TRBV11-2, the J call TRBJ2-1, with D unclear. Germline V gene data show CDR1 as SGHAT and CDR2 as FQNNGV. CDR3 size: 14 residues. Deletions cut 4 bases from V and 6 bases from J, with 13 bases between. CDR3 sequence reads: CASSSRPTSNEQFF. Written as DNA, the CDR3 is TGTGCCAGCAGCTCCCGACCTACCTCCAATGAGCAGTTCTTC.

This clonotype was seen only a few times. The chain couples TRBV5-4 to TRBJ2-1, with D perhaps being TRBD1 or TRBD2 (5 bases each). V was trimmed by 4 bases and J by 0 bases, leaving 14 bases between them. The length of the CDR3 is 16 residues. Germline V gene data show CDR1 as SGHNT and CDR2 as YYREEE (reference sequence). CDR3 in amino acids: CASSPGTVSSYNEQFF. The CDR3 coding sequence is TGTGCCAGCAGCCCGGGGACGGTTAGCTCCTACAATGAGCAGTTCTTC. Full variable domain (remainder filled in from reference TRBV5-4 and TRBJ2-1): ETGVTQSPTHLIKTRGQQVTLRCSSQSGHNTVSWYQQALGQGPQFIFQYYREEENGRGNFPPRFSGLQFPNYSSELNVNALELDDSALYLCASSPGTVSSYNEQFFGPGTRLTVL.

This clonotype has at least ten counts. This chain joins TRBV7-2 and TRBJ2-5; 9 bases map to TRBD1. V trimming: 4 bases; J trimming: 5 bases; junction bases outside the gene matches: 5. Germline assignment: CDR1 SGHTA and CDR2 FQGNSA. The CDR3 length is 14 residues. The CDR3: CASSSGQGRETQYF. CDR3 bases: TGTGCCAGCAGCTCGGGACAGGGCCGGGAGACCCAGTACTTC.

The chain combines TRBV10-3 with TRBJ2-3, with TRBD2 identical over 7 bases. Germline CDR1 ENHRY, CDR2 SYGVKD. This CDR3 contains 13 residues. J was trimmed by 0 bases and V by 10 bases; bases with no gene match: 4. This CDR3 is CATTLASTDTQYF. DNA for the CDR3: TGTGCCACTACACTAGCGAGCACAGATACGCAGTATTTT.

The table lists this clonotype with many counts. The V call is TRBV4-1, the J call TRBJ2-7, with D perhaps assigned TRBD1 or TRBD2 (6 bases each). The length of the CDR3 is 19 residues. Germline V gene lookup returns CDR1 MGHRA and CDR2 YSYEKL. The V end lost 4 bases, the J end lost 1 base, and 26 bases lay between the germline ends. CDR3 DNA sequence: TGCGCCAGCAGCCTACCAAAGGGGGGAGTCGGGGACGGTTCCTACGAGCAGTACTTC. Translation: CASSLPKGGVGDGSYEQYF.

V and J are TRBV4-1 and TRBJ1-1; 7 nucleotides match TRBD1. In germline, CDR1 is MGHRA, CDR2 YSYEKL. The CDR3 has 15 residues. Trimming removed 3 bases from V and 9 bases from J; junction bases left unmatched: 13. CDR3 residues: CASSQAGTEAKKAFF. CDR3 bases: TGCGCCAGCAGCCAGGCCGGGACAGAGGCAAAAAAAGCTTTCTTT.

This clonotype showed up just a few times. The gene calls are TRBV19 and TRBJ1-5; perhaps TRBD1 as D (6 bases). The CDR3 runs to 14 residues. CDR1 and CDR2 from the germline V gene are LNHDA and SQIVND (reference sequence). V gave up 6 bases and J gave up 3 bases, with 12 bases separating them. The CDR3 DNA sequence: TGTGCCAGTAGGGAAACAGGGTCCAATCAGCCCCAGCATTTT. It codes for CASRETGSNQPQHF.